These 26 T cell receptor beta chains were sequenced from one sample in a study of blood T cell repertoires in COVID-19. The repertoire was sequenced with immunoSEQ multiplex PCR; TCRdb's copy has only in-frame clones and lacks some. The sample lists approximately 310,000 clones; roughly 90% were seen once. Sequencing input: PBMCs or T cells enriched from blood (not recorded which). The receptors were gathered from a man in his 60s who had recovered from COVID-19.

V is TRBV11-2 and J is TRBJ2-1; 9 positions match TRBD2. This CDR3 comprises 16 residues. Germline assignment: CDR1 SGHAT and CDR2 FQNNGV. The V and J ends lost 1 base and 8 bases, in that order; junction bases with no gene match: 9. In DNA form, the CDR3 reads TGTGCCAGCAGCTTAGGGCCTAGCGGGATGGGCGATGAGCAGTTCTTC. Translating it yields CASSLGPSGMGDEQFF.

This clone appeared a single time. CDR3: CASSYRRPSQGNEQFF. CDR3 nucleotide sequence: TGTGCCAGCAGTTACCGGCGGCCCTCACAAGGAAATGAGCAGTTCTTC. This sequence joins TRBV6-5 and TRBJ2-1; D gene unclear. The CDR3 consists of 16 residues. V was trimmed by 2 bases and J by 7 bases, leaving 18 bases between them. Germline-derived CDR1 and CDR2 are MNHEY and SVGAGI.

In DNA, the CDR3 is TGTGCCAGCAGTTTTATCGTAGAGGCTACACATTCCAATGAGCAGTTCTTC. It yields the protein CASSFIVEATHSNEQFF. V is TRBV28 and J is TRBJ2-1; D is unclear. Germline CDR1 and CDR2: MDHEN and SYDVKM. This CDR3 spans 17 amino acids. The V and J ends lost 3 bases and 6 bases respectively, with 21 bases between them.

The chain joins TRBV5-1 to TRBJ1-3; possibly TRBD1 for D (6 bases). The CDR3 length is 16 residues. V gave up 0 bases and J gave up 5 bases, with 15 bases separating them. Per germline, CDR1 SGHRS and CDR2 YFSETQ. CDR3 sequence reads: CASSLEGETIRNTIYF. CDR3 nucleotides: TGCGCCAGCAGCTTGGAGGGGGAAACAATTCGAAACACCATATATTTT.

The genes are TRBV2 and TRBJ1-5, with 12 bases lining up with TRBD1. The CDR3 contains 15 residues. CDR1 is SNHLY, CDR2 FYNNEI, per germline. V trimming: 7 bases; J trimming: 3 bases; junction bases outside the gene matches: 4. CDR3 residues: CASTGTGGINQPQHF. CDR3 nucleotide sequence: TGTGCCAGCACCGGGACAGGGGGCATCAATCAGCCCCAGCATTTT. Full variable domain (remainder filled in from reference TRBV2 and TRBJ1-5): EPEVTQTPSHQVTQMGQEVILRCVPISNHLYFYWYRQILGQKVEFLVSFYNNEISEKSEIFDDQFSVERPDGSNFTLKIRSTKLEDSAMYFCASTGTGGINQPQHFGDGTRLSIL.

The chain couples TRBV28 to TRBJ2-7; 7 bases agree with TRBD2. Germline CDR1 MDHEN, CDR2 SYDVKM. The CDR3 loop spans 12 amino acids. V shed 2 bases, J shed 9 bases, and the junction held 4 bases outside the gene matches. CDR3 DNA sequence: TGTGCCAGCAGTTTAACTAGCGCTAGGCAGTACTTC. This encodes CASSLTSARQYF.

This clone appeared a few times. This sequence joins TRBV27 and TRBJ2-2; 10 bases fit TRBD1. Germline V gene data show CDR1 as MNHEY and CDR2 as SMNVEV (reference sequence). The CDR3 contains 17 residues. Trimming removed 1 base from V and 7 bases from J; junction bases left unmatched: 9. The CDR3 sequence: CASSLFLGQGVGGELFF. The CDR3 DNA reads TGTGCCAGCAGTTTATTCCTCGGACAGGGGGTGGGCGGGGAGCTGTTTTTT.

The V call is TRBV19, the J call TRBJ1-5; the match to TRBD1 covers 9 bases. The CDR3 contains 13 residues. V lost 5 bases to trimming and J lost 6 bases; unmatched junction nucleotides: 2. The germline gives CDR1 LNHDA, CDR2 SQIVND (reference sequence). The CDR3 region is CASSLQGAQPQHF. In DNA form, the CDR3 reads TGTGCCAGTAGTTTACAGGGGGCTCAGCCCCAGCATTTT. The complete variable domain, with remaining parts taken from reference TRBV19 and TRBJ1-5, reads DGGITQSPKYLFRKEGQNVTLSCEQNLNHDAMYWYRQDPGQGLRLIYYSQIVNDFQKGDIAEGYSVSREKKESFPLTVTSAQKNPTAFYLCASSLQGAQPQHFGDGTRLSIL.

The V gene is TRBV24-1, the J gene TRBJ1-1; no reliable D call. The CDR3 is made up of 13 amino acids. Germline V CDR1 and CDR2: KGHDR, SFDVKD. Trimming took 2 bases from V and 1 from J, leaving 4 bases between them. The CDR3 nucleotides read TGTGCCACCAGTGATTCTAAGAACACTGAAGCTTTCTTT. Protein product: CATSDSKNTEAFF.

The V and J genes are TRBV19 and TRBJ2-1; 10 bases are a match to TRBD1. Germline trimming cut 4 bases from V and 4 bases from J; bases unmatched to any gene: 4. The CDR3 totals 15 residues. The germline V gene has CDR1 LNHDA and CDR2 SQIVND (reference sequence). The CDR3 loop is CASSTGTGAYNEQFF. The CDR3 DNA reads as TGTGCCAGTAGTACCGGGACAGGGGCGTACAATGAGCAGTTCTTC.

The rearrangement joins TRBV6-5 to TRBJ1-4; the D gene is possibly TRBD1 (6 bases). The germline V and J ends were trimmed by 6 bases and 8 bases, with 13 bases remaining between them. Germline CDR1 and CDR2: MNHEY and SVGAGI. The CDR3 has 13 residues. The CDR3 bases are TGTGCCAGCAGAGGAACAGGGTTGGAAAAACTGTTTTTT. Translation gives CASRGTGLEKLFF.

The rearrangement joins TRBV30 to TRBJ2-1, with D perhaps TRBD1 (7 bases). Deletions cut 2 bases from V and 4 bases from J, with 12 bases between. The CDR3 has 14 residues. Germline lookup yields CDR1 GTSNPN and CDR2 SVGIG (reference sequence). The CDR3 loop reads CAWSRQGGYNEQFF. The DNA for the CDR3 is TGTGCCTGGAGTAGGCAGGGGGGTTACAATGAGCAGTTCTTC.

The gene calls are TRBV11-2 and TRBJ1-5, with 7 positions matching TRBD1. Per the germline V gene, CDR1 is SGHAT and CDR2 is FQNNGV. Trimming cost V 6 bases and J 7 bases; bases outside gene matches: 9. This CDR3 contains 14 residues. CDR3 sequence (DNA): TGTGCCAGCAGTCACGACAGGGTAGGGCAGCCCCAGCATTTT. Translating it yields CASSHDRVGQPQHF. Using reference TRBV11-2 and TRBJ1-5 for the parts outside the CDR3, the full variable domain is EAGVAQSPRYKIIEKRQSVAFWCNPISGHATLYWYQQILGQGPKLLIQFQNNGVVDDSQLPKDRFSAERLKGVDSTLKIQPAKLEDSAVYLCASSHDRVGQPQHFGDGTRLSIL.

The rearrangement uses TRBV24-1 and TRBJ2-1; 9 bases are shared with TRBD2. The CDR3 is made up of 19 amino acids. Looked up from germline, CDR1 is KGHDR and CDR2 is SFDVKD. J gave up 2 bases and V 3 bases, and 13 bases lay outside the gene matches. The CDR3 sequence: CATSDPPGTSLSAYNEQFF. The CDR3 bases are TGTGCCACCAGTGATCCCCCCGGGACTAGCTTATCCGCCTACAATGAGCAGTTCTTC.

The gene calls are TRBV5-1 and TRBJ2-3; 8 positions agree with TRBD2. The CDR3 spans 15 residues. From germline, CDR1 is SGHRS and CDR2 YFSETQ. The trim removed 0 bases at V and 6 bases at J, leaving 6 bases unmatched. For the CDR3, the DNA is TGCGCCAGCAGCTTGGGAGCGGGAGACACCGATACGCAGTATTTT. As protein: CASSLGAGDTDTQYF.

This clone was seen only once. The J gene is TRBJ2-5, the V gene TRBV9; 11 nucleotides agree with TRBD2. Germline-derived CDR1 and CDR2 are SGDLS and YYNGEE. This CDR3 spans 15 amino acids. V shed 0 bases and J 5 bases; nucleotides not matched to a gene: 3. The CDR3 region has the DNA TGTGCCAGCAGCGTAGGAGTAGCGGGAGGGGAGACCCAGTACTTC. This codes for CASSVGVAGGETQYF.

The chain has TRBV7-2 and TRBJ2-7; maybe TRBD1 (5 bases). Germline V gene sequence: CDR1 SGHTA, CDR2 FQGNSA. The CDR3 consists of 13 residues. Trimming removed 2 bases at V and 6 bases at J, with 11 bases between. The CDR3 DNA is TGTGCCAGCAGCTTAATAGGGGTCGGCGAGCAGTACTTC. Translation gives CASSLIGVGEQYF.

The chain carries TRBV7-9 and TRBJ2-2; D is unresolved. The CDR3 spans 15 residues. CDR1 and CDR2 from the germline V gene are SEHNR and FQNEAQ (reference sequence). The V gene lost 4 bases and the J gene lost 3 bases, with 12 bases spanning the gap. CDR3 nucleotides: TGTGCCAGCAGCTCCCGACAATGGGACACCGGGGAGCTGTTTTTT. It translates to CASSSRQWDTGELFF.

This clone was observed a single time. The chain couples TRBV3-1 (or the pseudogene TRBV3-2) to TRBJ1-5; perhaps TRBD1 as D (5 bases). Trimming pared 0 bases from V and 5 bases from J, leaving 11 bases between. This CDR3 comprises 15 residues. Germline CDR1 is LGHDT and CDR2 is YNNKEL (reference sequence). The CDR3: CASSQDSGGDQPQHF. The DNA for the CDR3 is TGTGCCAGCAGCCAAGATAGCGGGGGGGATCAGCCCCAGCATTTT.

The chain is built from TRBV3-1 (or the pseudogene TRBV3-2) and TRBJ2-5; 12 bases are shared with TRBD2. There are 16 residues in the CDR3. V lost 1 base, J lost 4 bases, and 4 bases stayed unmatched. Germline CDR1 and CDR2: LGHDT and YNNKEL (reference sequence). DNA of the CDR3: TGTGCCAGCAGCCAAGGACTAGCGGGAGTATTAGAGACCCAGTACTTC. Residues: CASSQGLAGVLETQYF.

The CDR3 loop is CASSLMTGSGTEAFF. CDR3 bases: TGTGCCAGCAGCCTAATGACAGGGTCGGGCACTGAAGCTTTCTTT. The rearrangement joins TRBV7-9 to TRBJ1-1; 7 bases fit TRBD1. The V gene's germline CDR1 is SEHNR and CDR2 FQNEAQ (reference sequence). The CDR3 runs 15 residues. V gave up 5 bases and J gave up 4 bases; unmatched junction bases: 10.

The rearrangement uses TRBV5-1 and TRBJ1-2; D is uncertain. CDR1 and CDR2 (germline): SGHRS, YFSETQ. V shed 0 bases and J shed 1 base, with 7 bases lying between them. This CDR3 is built from 14 residues. This CDR3 reads CASSLDLINYGYTF. The CDR3, as DNA: TGCGCCAGCAGCTTGGACTTAATTAACTATGGCTACACCTTC.

The V call is TRBV19, the J call TRBJ1-2; TRBD1 matches 7 bases. V dropped 7 bases and J dropped 4; count of bases not matched to a gene: 9. CDR3 length: 14 residues. Germline CDR1 is LNHDA and CDR2 is SQIVND (reference sequence). In nucleotides, the CDR3 is TGTGCCAGTAATCCCACCGGGACAGTCTATGGCTACACCTTC. Translating it yields CASNPTGTVYGYTF.

This clone was seen only once. Here the CDR3 reads CASSPQGTSVTYEQYF. The CDR3 bases are TGTGCCAGCAGCCCACAGGGGACTAGCGTCACCTACGAGCAGTACTTC. This sequence joins TRBV16 and TRBJ2-7, with 10 bases identical to TRBD2. The CDR3 runs 16 residues. Per germline, CDR1 KGHSY and CDR2 FQNENV. J gave up 2 bases and V 4 bases, and 8 bases lay outside the gene matches.

Concerning this clone itself: Other DNA sequences in the sample encode the same CDR3. The V call is TRBV7-2, the J call TRBJ2-1; 13 bases line up with TRBD2. Germline-derived CDR1 and CDR2 are SGHTA and FQGNSA. The V segment lost 4 bases and the J segment 10 bases; nucleotides outside the gene matches: 1. The CDR3 extends over 13 amino acids. The CDR3 nucleotides are TGTGCCAGCAGCTCGGGACTAGCGGGGGAGCAGTTCTTC. It encodes CASSSGLAGEQFF. The full variable domain, with the rest looked up from reference TRBV7-2 and TRBJ2-1, is GAGVSQSPSNKVTEKGKDVELRCDPISGHTALYWYRQSLGQGLEFLIYFQGNSAPDKSGLPSDRFSAERTGGSVSTLTIQRTQQEDSAVYLCASSSGLAGEQFFGPGTRLTVL.

V gene TRBV7-9 combines with J gene TRBJ2-3, with TRBD2 identical over 13 bases. The V gene's germline CDR1 is SEHNR and CDR2 FQNEAQ (reference sequence). CDR3 length: 20 amino acids. J lost 5 bases, V lost 9 bases, and 23 bases had no gene match. CDR3 residues: CASTAISGTSGTTRGDTQYF. Written as DNA, the CDR3 is TGTGCCAGTACCGCAATCTCCGGGACTAGCGGGACAACCCGAGGAGATACGCAGTATTTT.